The text below deals with one T cell receptor beta chain. Individuals aged 18 to 89 years were recruited from 24 US areas. This CDR3 contains 13 residues. CDR1 is LGHDT and CDR2 is YNNKEL in the germline V gene (reference sequence). Trimming took off 2 bases at V and 5 bases at J, with 9 bases between the two ends. Here immunoSEQ multiplex PCR was the method, and the copy in TCRdb shows in-frame clones only, minus some. The sample yields about 270,000 clones, 88% seen once. This sample is part of a study of blood T cell repertoires in COVID-19. Study details: From the United States, Italy and Spain came samples of acute and convalescent COVID-19.

Material: PBMCs or T cells enriched from blood (not recorded which). This chain uses TRBV3-1 (or the pseudogene TRBV3-2) with TRBJ2-5, with TRBD1 as a possible D gene (6 bases). The TCR was taken from a woman in her forties or fifties who had recovered from COVID-19. CDR3 in amino acids: CASSQRTDETQYF. The CDR3 DNA is TGTGCCAGCAGCCAAAGGACAGATGAGACCCAGTACTTC.